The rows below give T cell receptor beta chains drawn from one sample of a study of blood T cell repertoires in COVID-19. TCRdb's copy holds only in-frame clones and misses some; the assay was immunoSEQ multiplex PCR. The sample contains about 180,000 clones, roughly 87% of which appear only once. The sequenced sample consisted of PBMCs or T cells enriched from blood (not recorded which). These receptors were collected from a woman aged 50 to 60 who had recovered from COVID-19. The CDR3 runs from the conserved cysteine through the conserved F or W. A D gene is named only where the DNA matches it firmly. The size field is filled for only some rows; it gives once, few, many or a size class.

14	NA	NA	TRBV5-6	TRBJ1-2	CASSVDSGLLKGTF	TGTGCCAGCAGCGTGGACAGCGGGCTCCTTAAGGGCACCTTC
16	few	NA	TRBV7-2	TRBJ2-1	CASSRRAGRKGNEQFF	TGTGCCAGCAGTCGAAGGGCGGGACGGAAGGGCAATGAGCAGTTCTTC
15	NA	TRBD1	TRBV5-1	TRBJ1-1	CASSRDREMNTEAFF	TGCGCCAGCAGCAGGGACAGGGAGATGAACACTGAAGCTTTCTTT
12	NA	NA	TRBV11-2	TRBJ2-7	CASSFAGMEQYF	TGTGCCAGCAGCTTTGCGGGTATGGAGCAGTACTTC
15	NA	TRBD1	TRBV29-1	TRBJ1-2	CSAFILRQGDYGYTF	TGCAGCGCATTCATTCTACGACAGGGGGACTATGGCTACACCTTC
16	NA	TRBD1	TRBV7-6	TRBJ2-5	CASSLYRDRGRETQYF	TGTGCCAGCAGCTTATATAGGGACAGGGGCAGAGAGACCCAGTACTTC
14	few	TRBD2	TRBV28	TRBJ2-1	CASSLQTSSRWQFF	TGTGCCAGCAGTTTACAGACTAGCAGCAGGTGGCAGTTCTTC
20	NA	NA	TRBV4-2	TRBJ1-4	CASSQDYPGVGLATNEKLFF	TGTGCCAGCAGCCAAGATTATCCGGGCGTTGGACTTGCAACTAATGAAAAACTGTTTTTT
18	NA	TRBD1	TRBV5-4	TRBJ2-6	CASSLAGTGVVGANVLTF	TGTGCCAGCAGCTTGGCCGGGACAGGGGTTGTTGGGGCCAACGTCCTGACTTTC
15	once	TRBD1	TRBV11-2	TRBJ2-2	CASSFDRGPPGELFF	TGTGCCAGCAGCTTCGACAGGGGGCCCCCCGGGGAGCTGTTTTTT
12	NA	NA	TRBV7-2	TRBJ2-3	CASSSKGDTQYF	TGTGCCAGCAGCTCAAAGGGGGATACGCAGTATTTT